The rows below give T cell receptor beta chains drawn from one sample of a study of blood T cells in healthy people across ages. From the 5' RACE reads, TCRdb called clonotypes with MiXCR, one entry per CDR3 protein. The sample contains some 750,000 distinct CDR3 sequences, about 20% of which appear only once. Sequencing was done on a sample of blood. These receptors originate from a man aged 65-85 years in good health. CDR3s include the opening cysteine and the closing phenylalanine or tryptophan. The order of the fields is clone size, V gene, J gene, D gene, CDR3 protein, CDR3 DNA. The D gene is left open where the match is weak. The size field is filled for only some rows; it gives once, few, many or a size class.

many	TRBV29-1	TRBJ1-1	.	CSVVSEKAFF	TGCAGCGTTGTATCCGAAAAAGCTTTCTTT
many	TRBV28	TRBJ1-4	.	CASSGDVEKLFF	TGTGCCAGCAGTGGGGACGTCGAAAAACTGTTTTTT
few	TRBV29-1	TRBJ1-4	TRBD1	CSVRGSGQTNEKLFF	TGCAGCGTGCGGGGCTCGGGACAGACTAATGAAAAACTGTTTTTT
few	TRBV2	TRBJ2-1	TRBD2	CASSELGGNYNEQFF	TGTGCCAGCAGTGAATTGGGAGGGAACTACAATGAGCAGTTCTTC
.	TRBV20-1	TRBJ2-5	.	CSADPMPQYF	TGCAGTGCTGACCCAATGCCCCAGTACTTC
few	TRBV11-3	TRBJ2-2	.	CASSLDMERTNTGELFF	TGTGCCAGCAGCTTAGATATGGAGAGGACCAACACCGGGGAGCTGTTTTTT
once	TRBV7-9	TRBJ1-1	.	CASSPAGGSDTEAFF	TGTGCCAGCAGCCCCGCGGGGGGCTCGGACACTGAAGCTTTCTTT
few	TRBV4-3	TRBJ2-4	TRBD2	CASSQGSGGVKNIQYF	TGCGCCAGCAGCCAGGGTTCGGGGGGGGTCAAAAACATTCAGTACTTC
.	TRBV19	TRBJ2-3	.	CASSIVAPDTQYF	TGTGCCAGTAGTATAGTGGCCCCCGATACGCAGTATTTT
.	TRBV29-1	TRBJ2-1	TRBD1	CSAYRGNSYNEQFF	TGCAGCGCGTACAGGGGGAACTCCTACAATGAGCAGTTCTTC
.	TRBV20-1	TRBJ2-1	TRBD2	CSRASGSYNEQFF	TGCAGTCGGGCTAGCGGGAGTTACAATGAGCAGTTCTTC
.	TRBV20-1	TRBJ1-1	.	CSARDRVTLSTEAFF	TGCAGTGCTAGAGATCGGGTAACCCTTAGCACTGAAGCTTTCTTT
few	TRBV20-1	TRBJ2-7	TRBD2	CSARDMVSGGKSYEQYF	TGCAGTGCTAGAGATATGGTTAGCGGGGGGAAATCCTACGAGCAGTACTTC
.	TRBV18	TRBJ1-3	.	CASSLRGSAGNTIYF	TGTGCCAGCTCACTCAGGGGCTCCGCTGGAAACACCATATATTTT
.	TRBV12-3/TRBV12-4	TRBJ1-4	.	CASSLGRFDEKLFF	TGTGCCAGCAGTTTAGGCCGGTTTGATGAAAAACTGTTTTTT
.	TRBV7-9	TRBJ1-3	.	CASSVGDSGNTIYF	TGTGCCAGCAGCGTAGGGGACTCTGGAAACACCATATATTTT
.	TRBV10-1	TRBJ2-5	TRBD1	CASSPGQGQYF	TGCGCCAGCAGTCCAGGACAGGGACAGTACTTC
few	TRBV2	TRBJ1-1	.	CASSVVGGDTEAFF	TGTGCCAGCAGTGTAGTAGGGGGGGACACTGAAGCTTTCTTT
few	TRBV7-9	TRBJ2-1	TRBD2	CASSLVGSGELFYNEQFF	TGTGCCAGCAGCTTAGTGGGTAGCGGGGAACTTTTCTACAATGAGCAGTTCTTC
.	TRBV7-8	TRBJ1-6	.	CASSHKRLTSTSPLHF	TGTGCCAGCAGCCATAAGCGGCTGACCTCAACCTCACCCCTCCACTTT
.	TRBV20-1	TRBJ1-4	.	CSARGGGEKLFF	TGCAGTGCTAGAGGAGGGGGGGAAAAACTGTTTTTT
.	TRBV20-1	TRBJ2-1	TRBD1	CSARFTGGYNEQFF	TGCAGTGCTAGATTCACAGGGGGATACAATGAGCAGTTCTTC
.	TRBV3-1	TRBJ1-1	.	CASSLGGRVAFF	TGTGCCAGCAGCCTCGGGGGACGGGTAGCTTTCTTT
.	TRBV7-2	TRBJ1-2	.	CASSPPGRTYGYTF	TGTGCCAGCAGCCCCCCGGGCCGAACCTATGGCTACACCTTC
.	TRBV20-1	TRBJ1-3	.	CSASKDNSGNTIYF	TGCAGTGCCAGTAAGGATAACTCTGGAAACACCATATATTTT
few	TRBV11-2	TRBJ2-4	.	CASSRGRDSKNIQYF	TGTGCCAGCAGTCGGGGGAGAGATTCGAAAAACATTCAGTACTTC